This record concerns one T cell receptor beta chain sequence. Its antigen is currently unknown. These data are taken from a study of T cell responses to AZD1222 COVID-19 vaccine. Findings and caveats of the study: At baseline, just a handful of AZD1222 recipients tested seropositive. Most donors were white British and more were female, and clonal diversity was possibly underestimated.

Assay: immunoSEQ multiplex PCR; the TCRdb copy retains only in-frame clones and omits some. This table holds approximately 110,000 clones, roughly nine tenths found once. Germline V CDR1 and CDR2: MNHEY, SMNVEV (reference sequence). This CDR3 comprises 12 residues. Trimming shortened V by 5 bases and J by 2 bases, and 5 bases separated the two germline ends. The source of this sequence is an adult who received the AZD1222 COVID-19 vaccine. The sequenced sample was peripheral blood, obtained 28 days after the second AZD1222 dose. The V gene is TRBV27, the J gene TRBJ2-3, with no clear D. The chain's CDR3 is CASSTDTDTQYF. The CDR3, as DNA: TGTGCCAGCAGTACCGACACAGATACGCAGTATTTT.